The present T cell receptor (beta chain) was sequenced within a study of control samples from healthy donors and cancer patients. Repertoires were generated with immunoSEQ multiplex PCR, while TCRdb's copy carries only in-frame clones and drops some. The table records some 98,000 clones, 65% to 85% of them present only once. Between the trimmed V and J ends, which lost 6 bases and 2 bases, there was a span of 10 bases. Per germline, CDR1 KGHSH and CDR2 LQKENI. This CDR3 has 13 amino acids. The sequenced material came from PBMCs. The genes are TRBV18 and TRBJ2-5; a possible D gene is TRBD1 (5 bases). The origin of this receptor is a man between 65 and 85 years old with lung cancer. CDR3 nucleotides: TGTGCCAGCTCTCGGACAACGCAAGAGACCCAGTACTTC. This gives the protein CASSRTTQETQYF.